The 22 T cell receptor beta chains in this list originate from one sample, sequenced in a study of blood T cell repertoires in COVID-19. Measured with immunoSEQ multiplex PCR; TCRdb has only the in-frame clones, and not every one. The repertoire includes approximately 210,000 clones, just over 90% of them detected once, and more than 0.95% sits in the top ten. The sequenced sample was peripheral blood. The receptors stem from a man aged 30-40 years with acute or convalescent COVID-19.

This clone has a single count. The rearrangement links TRBV24-1 to TRBJ1-1; 7 bases agree with TRBD1. This CDR3 spans 18 amino acids. The V segment lost 4 bases and the J segment 2 bases; nucleotides outside the gene matches: 15. Germline V CDR1 and CDR2: KGHDR, SFDVKD. CDR3 in amino acids: CATSDSPGQVTANTEAFF. For the CDR3, the DNA is TGTGCCACCAGTGACTCCCCCGGACAGGTCACGGCCAACACTGAAGCTTTCTTT.

The gene calls are TRBV29-1 and TRBJ2-1; 11 nucleotides agree with TRBD2. The CDR3 consists of 17 residues. V was pared by 5 bases and J by 15 bases, with 24 bases of the junction left unmatched. Germline V gene lookup returns CDR1 SQVTM and CDR2 ANQGSEA. The CDR3 nucleotides are TGCAGCGTTAGGAGACTAGCGGGACCCAGTCAACTAAGTCGGGGGTTCTTC. The encoded protein is CSVRRLAGPSQLSRGFF.

This chain connects TRBV18 to TRBJ1-3, with TRBD1 matching 9 bases. The CDR3 totals 17 residues. Germline-derived CDR1 and CDR2 are KGHSH and LQKENI. V shed 3 bases and J 1 base; nucleotides not matched to a gene: 7. The CDR3 loop reads CASSPTRDRVSGNTIYF. In DNA form, the CDR3 reads TGTGCCAGCTCACCGACGAGGGACAGGGTGTCTGGAAACACCATATATTTT. Combining the CDR3 with reference TRBV18 and TRBJ1-3 gives the whole variable domain NAGVMQNPRHLVRRRGQEARLRCSPMKGHSHVYWYRQLPEEGLKFMVYLQKENIIDESGMPKERFSAEFPKEGPSILRIQQVVRGDSAAYFCASSPTRDRVSGNTIYFGEGSWLTVV.

J is TRBJ1-1 and V is TRBV5-8; D might be TRBD1 (5 bases). Trimming stripped 1 base from V and 11 bases from J, with 21 bases between. Germline CDR1 is SGHTS and CDR2 is YDEGEE. The CDR3 has 15 residues. This chain's CDR3 is CASSLRYQGSKVAFF. CDR3 DNA sequence: TGTGCCAGCAGCTTGAGGTACCAGGGCAGTAAGGTTGCTTTCTTT.

J is TRBJ2-7 and V is TRBV3-1 (or the pseudogene TRBV3-2); 7 bases fit TRBD1. The germline V gene encodes CDR1 LGHDT and CDR2 YNNKEL (reference sequence). CDR3 size: 15 residues. After removal of 4 bases from V and 0 bases from J, the junction contained 6 bases not matched to a gene. The CDR3 reads CASSPNRGSSYEQYF. The CDR3, as DNA: TGTGCCAGCAGCCCCAACAGGGGCAGCTCCTACGAGCAGTACTTC.

The chain is built from TRBV7-9 and TRBJ2-7; 10 nucleotides match TRBD2. The length of the CDR3 is 16 residues. Germline CDR1 reads SEHNR; CDR2 reads FQNEAQ (reference sequence). V trimming: 5 bases; J trimming: 3 bases; junction bases outside the gene matches: 10. CDR3 nucleotides: TGTGCCAGCAGCCTGACCCGGGCTAGCGGGAGCTACGAGCAGTACTTC. Residues: CASSLTRASGSYEQYF.

This chain connects TRBV28 to TRBJ2-7, with D possibly TRBD1 on 6 matching bases. The CDR3 loop spans 15 amino acids. Germline assignment: CDR1 MDHEN and CDR2 SYDVKM. Deletions cut 5 bases from V and 7 bases from J, with 21 bases between. CDR3: CASSPGTSLRGEQYF. The CDR3, as DNA: TGTGCCAGCAGTCCCGGGACATCCTTAAGAGGGGAGCAGTACTTC.

The chain has TRBV5-4 and TRBJ1-2, with 10 bases matching TRBD1. The V and J ends lost 6 bases and 6 bases, in that order; junction bases with no gene match: 11. This CDR3 comprises 15 residues. The germline CDR1 and CDR2 sequences are SGHNT and YYREEE (reference sequence). The CDR3 reads CASTPRQGADHGYTF. In DNA, the CDR3 is TGTGCCAGCACCCCCCGACAGGGGGCAGACCATGGCTACACCTTC. Full variable domain (rest looked up from reference TRBV5-4 and TRBJ1-2): ETGVTQSPTHLIKTRGQQVTLRCSSQSGHNTVSWYQQALGQGPQFIFQYYREEENGRGNFPPRFSGLQFPNYSSELNVNALELDDSALYLCASTPRQGADHGYTFGSGTRLTVV.

The CDR3 DNA is TGTGCCAGCAGCTTTCAGGGGGGCCAAGAGACCCAGTACTTC. Protein sequence: CASSFQGGQETQYF. The genes are TRBV7-9 and TRBJ2-5; weak D call: TRBD1 (7 bases). The length of the CDR3 is 14 residues. Germline V gene lookup returns CDR1 SEHNR and CDR2 FQNEAQ (reference sequence). V was shortened by 3 bases and J by 1 base, with 9 bases between the two germline ends.

The chain joins TRBV10-3 to TRBJ2-1, with TRBD1 matching 12 bases. Germline loops: CDR1 ENHRY, CDR2 SYGVKD. The CDR3 is 12 amino acids. J lost 8 bases, V lost 11 bases, and 4 bases had no gene match. In nucleotides, the CDR3 is TGTGCCGCCGGGACAGGGGGCGATGAGCAGTTCTTC. As protein: CAAGTGGDEQFF.

The V gene is TRBV5-1, the J gene TRBJ2-1, with D possibly being TRBD2 (6 bases). Germline CDR1 and CDR2: SGHRS and YFSETQ. The ends were cut back, 7 bases at V and 7 bases at J, with 9 bases in the middle. This CDR3 region has 11 residues. The CDR3 reads CASGLQNEQFF. For the CDR3, the DNA is TGCGCCAGCGGACTACAGAATGAGCAGTTCTTC.

The chain uses TRBV28 and TRBJ1-2; 9 bases fit TRBD1. CDR1 is MDHEN, CDR2 SYDVKM, per germline. Trimming took 7 bases from V and 4 from J; bases not matched to a gene: 1. The CDR3 loop spans 12 amino acids. This chain's CDR3 is CASKTGGYGYTF. CDR3 in DNA: TGTGCCAGCAAGACAGGGGGCTATGGCTACACCTTC.

The DNA for the CDR3 is TGTGCCAGCAGTTCCCTGAGACAGCATAGCACAGATACGCAGTATTTT. Residues: CASSSLRQHSTDTQYF. The V call is TRBV28, the J call TRBJ2-3; TRBD1 might be the D (5 bases). CDR1 is MDHEN, CDR2 SYDVKM, per germline. V lost 4 bases and J lost 0, with 14 bases in between. The CDR3 totals 16 residues.

The chain recombines TRBV7-8 with TRBJ2-7; maybe TRBD2 (5 bases). The CDR3 extends over 15 amino acids. The V gene's germline CDR1 is SGHVS and CDR2 FQNEAQ. Trimming left V 4 bases short and J 0 bases short, with 13 bases between. The CDR3 DNA follows: TGTGCCAGCAGCTGGAATCCGGGGAGCTCCTACGAGCAGTACTTC. It translates to CASSWNPGSSYEQYF.

This clone came up once. The V and J genes are TRBV12-3 or TRBV12-4 and TRBJ2-2; the D gene is possibly TRBD2 (5 bases). The CDR3 length is 12 residues. V was pared by 8 bases and J by 5 bases, with 9 bases between. CDR3 sequence: CASLEATGELFF. CDR3 DNA sequence: TGTGCCAGCTTGGAGGCAACCGGGGAGCTGTTTTTT.

In its sample, this clone was seen once. This rearrangement joins TRBV27 to TRBJ1-3, with D unresolved. The CDR3 extends over 15 amino acids. Germline V gene lookup returns CDR1 MNHEY and CDR2 SMNVEV (reference sequence). V dropped 3 bases and J dropped 1 base, with 10 bases sitting between them. Here the CDR3 DNA reads TGTGCCAGCAGTTTTAGCTTCCAGTCTGGAAACACCATATATTTT. Its translation: CASSFSFQSGNTIYF.

V is TRBV28 and J is TRBJ1-5; TRBD1 is a possible D gene (5 bases). Germline-derived CDR1 and CDR2 are MDHEN and SYDVKM. This CDR3 contains 15 residues. V was pared by 4 bases and J by 2 bases, with 12 bases between. CDR3 sequence (DNA): TGTGCCAGCAGTTCTGGGGGGGGAGGCAATCAGCCCCAGCATTTT. This translates into CASSSGGGGNQPQHF. Filled out from reference TRBV28 and TRBJ1-5, the complete variable domain reads DVKVTQSSRYLVKRTGEKVFLECVQDMDHENMFWYRQDPGLGLRLIYFSYDVKMKEKGDIPEGYSVSREKKERFSLILESASTNQTSMYLCASSSGGGGNQPQHFGDGTRLSIL.

The V gene is TRBV19, the J gene TRBJ1-4; no definite D call. This CDR3 contains 15 residues. V was pared by 3 bases and J by 4 bases, with 12 bases between. Germline V gene lookup returns CDR1 LNHDA and CDR2 SQIVND (reference sequence). This chain's CDR3 is CASSIRGSFNEKLFF. DNA of the CDR3: TGTGCCAGTAGTATTCGTGGCAGTTTTAATGAAAAACTGTTTTTT.

As DNA, the CDR3 is TGTGCCAGCAGCGTAGTCGACACAGGGTACGCTTTCTTT. It is translated as CASSVVDTGYAFF. The chain is built from TRBV9 and TRBJ1-1, with a tentative D call TRBD1 (6 bases). Between the trimmed V and J ends, which lost 0 bases and 11 bases, there was a span of 14 bases. Looked up from germline, CDR1 is SGDLS and CDR2 is YYNGEE. The CDR3 sequence is 13 residues long.

The chain recombines TRBV13 with TRBJ2-1; TRBD2 agrees at 10 bases. V shed 0 bases and J 4 bases; nucleotides not matched to a gene: 9. The CDR3 is 18 amino acids. Germline V lookup: CDR1 PRHDT, CDR2 FYEKMQ (reference sequence). CDR3 sequence (DNA): TGTGCCAGCAGCTTAGGCGGGGAGGCTAGCGGGAGATACAATGAGCAGTTCTTC. Translated, it gives CASSLGGEASGRYNEQFF.

This sequence joins TRBV7-3 and TRBJ2-6; TRBD2 agrees at 10 bases. CDR1 and CDR2 from the germline V gene are SGHTA and FQGTGA. Losses at the gene ends were 0 bases for V and 0 bases for J; bases not matched to a gene: 2. CDR3 length equals 18 residues. DNA for the CDR3: TGTGCCAGCAGCTTAACGGCTAGCGGGGGCTCTGGGGCCAACGTCCTGACTTTC. Amino acids: CASSLTASGGSGANVLTF.

This clone was picked up one time. For the CDR3, the DNA is TGTGCCAGCCCTTTTTTTCCGGGACACTACAATCAGCCCCAGCATTTT. This gives the protein CASPFFPGHYNQPQHF. The V gene is TRBV28, the J gene TRBJ1-5; D may be TRBD1 (6 bases). Germline V gene sequence: CDR1 MDHEN, CDR2 SYDVKM. Trimming cost V 8 bases and J 3 bases, with 20 bases left between them. The CDR3 is made up of 16 amino acids.